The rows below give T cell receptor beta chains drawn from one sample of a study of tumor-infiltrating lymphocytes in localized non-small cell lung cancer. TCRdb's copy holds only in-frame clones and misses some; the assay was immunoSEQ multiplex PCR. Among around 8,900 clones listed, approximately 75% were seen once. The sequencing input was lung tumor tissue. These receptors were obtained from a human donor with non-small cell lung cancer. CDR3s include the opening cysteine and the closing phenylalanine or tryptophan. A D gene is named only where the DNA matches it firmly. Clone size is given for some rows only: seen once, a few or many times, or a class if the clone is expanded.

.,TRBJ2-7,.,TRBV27,CASSLSIVYEQYF,TGTGCCAGCAGTTTATCGATAGTCTACGAGCAGTACTTC
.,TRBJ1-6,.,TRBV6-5,CASSQRTGGDSPLHF,TGTGCCAGCAGCCAGCGGACCGGAGGGGATTCACCCCTCCACTTT
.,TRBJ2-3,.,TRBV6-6,CASNGFTDTQYF,TGTGCCAGCAACGGATTCACAGATACGCAGTATTTT
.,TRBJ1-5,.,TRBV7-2,CASSLRGSQPQHF,TGTGCCAGCAGCCTCAGGGGTAGTCAGCCCCAGCATTTT
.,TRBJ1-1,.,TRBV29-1,CSVERGEYTEAFF,TGCAGCGTTGAAAGGGGGGAATACACTGAAGCTTTCTTT
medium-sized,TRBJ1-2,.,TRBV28,CASTLPGTLANYGYTF,TGTGCCAGCACCCTTCCGGGCACATTAGCTAACTATGGCTACACCTTC
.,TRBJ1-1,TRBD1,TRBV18,CASLTGTGAAEAFF,TGTGCCAGCTTGACCGGGACAGGGGCGGCTGAAGCTTTCTTT
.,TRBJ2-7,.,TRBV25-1,CASSQLGFPYEQYF,TGTGCCAGCAGTCAACTAGGATTCCCCTACGAGCAGTACTTC
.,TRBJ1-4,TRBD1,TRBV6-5,CASSNRDSNEKLFF,TGTGCCAGCAGTAACCGGGACAGCAATGAAAAACTGTTTTTT
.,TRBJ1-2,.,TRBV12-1,CASRTNWPTGNYGYTF,TGTGCCAGCAGAACCAACTGGCCCACAGGGAACTATGGCTACACCTTC
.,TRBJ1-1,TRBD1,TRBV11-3,CASSPGQGTPFF,TGTGCCAGCAGCCCTGGACAGGGAACGCCTTTCTTT
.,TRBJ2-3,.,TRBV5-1,CASSLMQQSTSTDTQYF,TGCGCCAGCAGCTTGATGCAGCAATCGACTAGCACAGATACGCAGTATTTT
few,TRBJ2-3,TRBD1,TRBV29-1,CSAGQGLGTDTQYF,TGCAGCGCAGGACAGGGATTAGGGACAGATACGCAGTATTTT
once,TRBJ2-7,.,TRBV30,CAWSVSGAYEQYF,TGTGCCTGGAGTGTCTCGGGGGCTTACGAGCAGTACTTC
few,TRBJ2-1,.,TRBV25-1,CAINPGSGGGEQFF,TGTGCCATCAACCCGGGGAGCGGAGGTGGGGAGCAGTTCTTC
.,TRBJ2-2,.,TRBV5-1,CASSLGQGRAGELFF,TGCGCCAGCAGCTTGGGCCAGGGGAGGGCCGGGGAGCTGTTTTTT
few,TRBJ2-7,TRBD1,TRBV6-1,CASNRDRGRYEQYF,TGTGCCAGCAACCGCGACAGGGGTCGGTACGAGCAGTACTTC
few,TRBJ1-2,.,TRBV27,CASSPGASNYGYTF,TGTGCCAGCAGCCCAGGGGCCAGCAACTATGGCTACACCTTC
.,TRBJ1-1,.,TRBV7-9,CASEQVMENTEAFF,TGTGCCAGCGAACAGGTGATGGAGAACACTGAAGCTTTCTTT
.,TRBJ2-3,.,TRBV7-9,CASSLVGGSRDTQYF,TGTGCCAGCAGCTTAGTGGGAGGTAGCCGAGATACGCAGTATTTT
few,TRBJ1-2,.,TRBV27,CASSLGGPTFYGYTF,TGTGCCAGCAGTTTAGGGGGGCCTACATTCTATGGCTACACCTTC
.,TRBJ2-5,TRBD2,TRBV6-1,CASSGVAGAGETQYF,TGTGCCAGCAGTGGAGTAGCGGGAGCTGGGGAGACCCAGTACTTC
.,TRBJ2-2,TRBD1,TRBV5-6,CASSYFQGQGNTGELFF,TGTGCCAGCAGCTATTTCCAGGGACAGGGGAACACCGGGGAGCTGTTTTTT
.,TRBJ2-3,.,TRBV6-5,CASSYSPGPGTDTQYF,TGTGCCAGCAGTTACTCTCCCGGTCCCGGGACAGATACGCAGTATTTT
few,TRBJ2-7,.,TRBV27,CASNSRDGVYEQYF,TGTGCCAGCAACAGCCGGGACGGGGTCTACGAGCAGTACTTC
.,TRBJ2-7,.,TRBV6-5,CASSYALTPFSYEQYF,TGTGCCAGCAGTTACGCCCTGACACCTTTCTCCTACGAGCAGTACTTC
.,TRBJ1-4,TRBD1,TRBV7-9,CASSLRQGIDKKLFF,TGTGCCAGCAGCTTAAGACAGGGTATTGATAAAAAACTGTTTTTT
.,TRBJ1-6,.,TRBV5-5,CASSLTRYNSPLHF,TGTGCCAGCAGCTTGACGCGGTATAATTCACCCCTCCACTTT
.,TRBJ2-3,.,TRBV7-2,CASSPAPVDTQYF,TGTGCCAGCAGCCCAGCTCCCGTAGATACGCAGTATTTT
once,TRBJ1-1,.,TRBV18,CASSPSWDFNTEAFF,TGTGCCAGCTCACCATCATGGGATTTTAACACTGAAGCTTTCTTT
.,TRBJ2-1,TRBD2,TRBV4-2,CASSHQIAGGLNNYNEQFF,TGTGCCAGCAGCCATCAAATAGCGGGGGGGCTCAATAACTACAATGAGCAGTTCTTC
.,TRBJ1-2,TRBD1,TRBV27,CASSLSSGQGFYGYTF,TGTGCCAGCAGTTTATCGTCGGGACAGGGGTTCTATGGCTACACCTTC
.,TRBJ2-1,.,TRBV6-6,CASSWRRGGYEQFF,TGTGCCAGCAGTTGGCGGCGGGGAGGTTATGAGCAGTTCTTC
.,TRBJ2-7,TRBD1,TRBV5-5,CASSLQGGPSYEQYF,TGTGCCAGCAGCTTACAGGGGGGCCCCTCCTACGAGCAGTACTTC
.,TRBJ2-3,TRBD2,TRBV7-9,CASSLVAGGDVDTQYF,TGTGCCAGCAGCTTAGTAGCGGGGGGCGATGTAGATACGCAGTATTTT